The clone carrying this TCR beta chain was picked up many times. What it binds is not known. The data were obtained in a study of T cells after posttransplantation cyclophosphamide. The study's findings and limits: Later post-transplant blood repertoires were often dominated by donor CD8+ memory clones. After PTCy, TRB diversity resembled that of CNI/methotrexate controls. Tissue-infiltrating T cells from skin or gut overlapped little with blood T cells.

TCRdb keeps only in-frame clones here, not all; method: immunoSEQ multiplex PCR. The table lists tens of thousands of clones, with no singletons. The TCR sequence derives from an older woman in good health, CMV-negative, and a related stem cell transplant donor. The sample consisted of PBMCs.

The CDR3 region has the DNA TGTGCCAGCAGCTTAAACAGCAACTATCAGCCCCAGCATTTT. This sequence encodes CASSLNSNYQPQHF. This chain links TRBV7-9 with TRBJ1-5, with D uncertain. Germline-derived CDR1 and CDR2 are SEHNR and FQNEAQ (reference sequence). The CDR3 sequence is 14 residues long. V lost 2 bases and J 5 bases, leaving 10 bases between the germline ends.